What follows describes a single TCR beta chain. Its antigen is unknown. An immunoSEQ assay, version v3.0, was performed at survey level. Each sample had sequencing targeting about 40,000-50,000 T-cell genomes. Some clones are missing from TCRdb's copy, which holds only in-frame ones; the method was immunoSEQ multiplex PCR. Among tens of thousands of clones listed, approximately 90% were seen once. This sample is drawn from a study of long-term antiretroviral therapy in people with HIV. General study points: Pre-ART clonal expansion yielded clones that dominated the repertoire at all time points. Older ART regimens were possibly in use when the blood was collected between about 2003 and 2017. HIV repertoires showed narrower CDR3 length ranges than controls.

The sample consisted of unsorted PBMCs, taken around 5 years before starting antiretroviral therapy. The clonotype originates from a man between 50 and 59 years old with HIV.

CDR3 DNA: TGTGCCAGTATGGGGGAGGAGGAAAAACTGTTTTTT. Protein: CASMGEEEKLFF. The chain uses TRBV6-1 and TRBJ1-4, with a tentative D call TRBD1 (5 bases). This CDR3 is built from 12 residues. V lost 9 bases to trimming and J lost 8 bases, with 13 bases between them. CDR1 and CDR2 (germline): MNHNS, SASEGT.